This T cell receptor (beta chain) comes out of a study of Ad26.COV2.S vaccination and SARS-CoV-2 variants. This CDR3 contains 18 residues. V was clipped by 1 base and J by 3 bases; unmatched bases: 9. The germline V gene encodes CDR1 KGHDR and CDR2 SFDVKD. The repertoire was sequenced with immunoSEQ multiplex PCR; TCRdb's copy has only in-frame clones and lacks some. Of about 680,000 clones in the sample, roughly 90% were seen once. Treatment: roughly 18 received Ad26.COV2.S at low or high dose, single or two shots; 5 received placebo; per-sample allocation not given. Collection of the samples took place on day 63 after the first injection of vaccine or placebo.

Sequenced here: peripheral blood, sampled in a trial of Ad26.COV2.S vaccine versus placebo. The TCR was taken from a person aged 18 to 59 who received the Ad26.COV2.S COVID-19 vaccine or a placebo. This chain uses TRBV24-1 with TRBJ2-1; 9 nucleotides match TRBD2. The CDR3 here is CATSDFTLSGRGYNEQFF. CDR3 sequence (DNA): TGTGCCACCAGTGATTTTACTCTTAGCGGGAGAGGCTACAATGAGCAGTTCTTC.